This entry concerns a single T cell receptor (beta chain). This sample is drawn from a study of blood T cell repertoires in COVID-19. About the research overall: Sites across the United States, Italy and Spain contributed samples from acute and convalescent COVID-19. T cells, B-cell-depleted T cells, or PBMCs supplied cDNA or gDNA.

Per the original methods: Nucleated cell number was recorded as an estimate derived from reference gene primer amplification. The method was immunoSEQ multiplex PCR; TCRdb's version includes in-frame clones alone and lacks a portion of them. V and J calls and clone size come straight from that table; D and trimming were deduced from the DNA. Of roughly 140,000 clones in the sample, around four fifths were seen once. The ends were cut back, 1 base at V and 4 bases at J, with 16 bases in the middle. CDR1 and CDR2 from the germline V gene are SGHDN and FVKESK. CDR3 length equals 17 residues. The J gene is TRBJ2-2, the V gene TRBV14; D possibly corresponds to TRBD2 (5 bases). The receptor was isolated from a woman aged 80 or over with acute or convalescent COVID-19. Sequencing was carried out using peripheral blood. CDR3 DNA sequence: TGTGCCAGCAGCCAAGTCTGGGGTGCGGGCGGCACCGGGGAGCTGTTTTTT. Protein product: CASSQVWGAGGTGELFF.